What follows is one T cell receptor (beta chain) and its context. What it binds is not known. This entry is derived from a study of CD4+ T cells in melanoma. Clones were sequenced by immunoSEQ multiplex PCR, and TCRdb holds only the in-frame ones, with some missing. The sample lists over 130,000 clones, about 90% seen once, with about 1.6% in the top ten. Study observations and caveats: A reported correlation linked neoantigen-specific CD4+ T cells to CD8+, macrophage and B cell function.

Trimming took 4 bases from V and 1 from J; bases not matched to a gene: 9. The CDR3 is made up of 17 amino acids. Germline CDR1 reads LNHDA; CDR2 reads SQIVND (reference sequence). The TCR originated in a human donor with melanoma. The rearrangement joins TRBV19 to TRBJ1-3; 8 nucleotides agree with TRBD1. DNA for the CDR3: TGTGCCAGTAGTAGACGGACAGGGACAGGATCTGGAAACACCATATATTTT. Amino acid sequence: CASSRRTGTGSGNTIYF.